The sequence of this TCR beta chain was determined in a study of T cell responses to AZD1222 COVID-19 vaccine. Study summary: Investigators merged groups given second doses at roughly 4 or roughly 12 weeks.

Repertoires were generated with immunoSEQ multiplex PCR, while TCRdb's copy carries only in-frame clones and drops some. The sample consists of about 150,000 clones, about 90% of them appearing once. In its sample, this clone was seen once. The V gene lost 7 bases and the J gene lost 5 bases, with 9 bases spanning the gap. Germline assignment: CDR1 LGHNT and CDR2 FRNRAP. The CDR3 loop spans 11 amino acids. The receptor's source is an adult in good health. The source was peripheral blood, collected on day 0 of AZD1222 vaccination. The chain carries TRBV12-5 and TRBJ2-7; D is uncertain. The CDR3 here is CASAETHEQYF. CDR3 coding DNA: TGTGCTAGTGCAGAGACCCACGAGCAGTACTTC.